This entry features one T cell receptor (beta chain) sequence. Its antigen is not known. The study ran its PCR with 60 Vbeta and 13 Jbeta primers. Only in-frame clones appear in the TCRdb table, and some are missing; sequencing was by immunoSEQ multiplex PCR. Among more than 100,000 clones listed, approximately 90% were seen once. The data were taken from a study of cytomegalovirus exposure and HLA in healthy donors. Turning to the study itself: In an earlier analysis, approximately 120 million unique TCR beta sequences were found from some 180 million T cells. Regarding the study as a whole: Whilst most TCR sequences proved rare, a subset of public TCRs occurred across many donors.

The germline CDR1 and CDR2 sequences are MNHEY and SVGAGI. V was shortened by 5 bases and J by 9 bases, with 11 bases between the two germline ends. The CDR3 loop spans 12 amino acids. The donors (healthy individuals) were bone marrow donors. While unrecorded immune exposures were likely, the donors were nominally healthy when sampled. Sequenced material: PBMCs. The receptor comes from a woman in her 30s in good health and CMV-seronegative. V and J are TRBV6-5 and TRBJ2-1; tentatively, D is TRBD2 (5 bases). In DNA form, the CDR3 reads TGTGCCAGCAGTACCCTAGGAGGTGAGCAGTTCTTC. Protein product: CASSTLGGEQFF.